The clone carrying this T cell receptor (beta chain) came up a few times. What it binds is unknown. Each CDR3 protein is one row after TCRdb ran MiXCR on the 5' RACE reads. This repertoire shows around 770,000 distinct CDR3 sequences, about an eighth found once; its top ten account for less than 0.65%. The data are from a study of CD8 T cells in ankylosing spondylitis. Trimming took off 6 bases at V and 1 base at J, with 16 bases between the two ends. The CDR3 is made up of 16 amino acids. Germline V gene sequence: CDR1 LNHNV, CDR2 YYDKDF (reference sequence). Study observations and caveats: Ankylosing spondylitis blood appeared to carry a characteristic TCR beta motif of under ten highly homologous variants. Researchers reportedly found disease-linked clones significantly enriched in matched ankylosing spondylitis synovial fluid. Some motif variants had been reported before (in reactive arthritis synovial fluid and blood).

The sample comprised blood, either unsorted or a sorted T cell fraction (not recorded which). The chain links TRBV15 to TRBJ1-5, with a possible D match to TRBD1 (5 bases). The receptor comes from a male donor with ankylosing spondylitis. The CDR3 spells CATRLGHEPSNQPQHF. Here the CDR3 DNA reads TGTGCCACCAGATTAGGACACGAACCCAGCAATCAGCCCCAGCATTTT.